This T cell receptor (beta chain) was captured by sequencing in a study of PD-1 blockade in classical Hodgkin lymphoma. Overall study results and limits: Repertoire differences have undefined causes, possibly disease activity or prior therapy.

Documented time point: newly diagnosed, previously untreated cHL patient sample. Purification of CD4+ T cells from thawed PBMCs was achieved by magnetic negative selection. The table came from immunoSEQ multiplex PCR; TCRdb's copy has only in-frame clones and leaves some out. Found here are around 27,000 clones, roughly 90% of them singletons; the top ten hold more than 0.35%. This CDR3 has 12 residues. V was cut by 1 base and J by 4 bases, with 5 bases left in between. The germline gives CDR1 LNHDA, CDR2 SQIVND (reference sequence). Regarding this clone: The antigen is not known.

The V and J genes are TRBV19 and TRBJ2-7; no firm D call. Input material: CD4+ T cells from blood. This TCR was recovered from a human donor with classical Hodgkin lymphoma. The CDR3 sequence is CASSIGRYEQYF. The CDR3 DNA sequence: TGTGCCAGTAGTATAGGTCGATACGAGCAGTACTTC.